This is a list of T cell receptor beta chains from one sample in a study of CD8 T cell repertoires and HIV-1 epitope variants. This table comes from immunoSEQ multiplex PCR, and its TCRdb copy is limited to in-frame clones, with some not included. The sample includes about 6,200 clones, around 68% of them seen just once. Antigen specificity for these receptors is unknown. Input material: cultured CD8+ T cells derived from PBMCs. These receptors were collected from a male donor with HIV. The CDR3 runs from the conserved cysteine through the conserved F or W. Each record gives: clone size, D gene, CDR3 length, V gene, J gene, CDR3 DNA, CDR3 protein. D genes are given only for firm matches. Not all rows give a size; the values are once, few, many and, for expanded clones, a class.

abundance: NA
d_gene: NA
len: 16
v_gene: TRBV7-6
j_gene: TRBJ2-7
CDR3nt: TGTGCCAGCAGCCCCCCCTTCGGGACAAGTAACTACGAGCAGTACTTC
CDR3aa: CASSPPFGTSNYEQYF

abundance: NA
d_gene: TRBD1
len: 14
v_gene: TRBV27
j_gene: TRBJ2-7
CDR3nt: TGTGCCAGCAGGATGACAGGGATCTCCTACGAGCAGTACTTC
CDR3aa: CASRMTGISYEQYF

abundance: NA
d_gene: TRBD1
len: 15
v_gene: TRBV7-6
j_gene: TRBJ1-2
CDR3nt: TGTGCCAGCAGCTTAGCTTCTGGAGGGGGCCATGGCTACACCTTC
CDR3aa: CASSLASGGGHGYTF

abundance: NA
d_gene: NA
len: 15
v_gene: TRBV4-3
j_gene: TRBJ1-2
CDR3nt: TGCGCCAGCAGCCAGTCGCGGGGGCTGAACTATGGCTACACCTTC
CDR3aa: CASSQSRGLNYGYTF

abundance: NA
d_gene: TRBD1
len: 16
v_gene: TRBV6-1
j_gene: TRBJ2-1
CDR3nt: TGTGCCAGCAGTGAAGGGACAGGGGGCGTCAACAATGAGCAGTTCTTC
CDR3aa: CASSEGTGGVNNEQFF

abundance: NA
d_gene: NA
len: 16
v_gene: TRBV28
j_gene: TRBJ2-7
CDR3nt: TGTGCCAGCAGTGTATCCTCCGGGACGGTGTCCTACGAGCAGTACTTC
CDR3aa: CASSVSSGTVSYEQYF

abundance: few
d_gene: NA
len: 12
v_gene: TRBV6-6
j_gene: TRBJ2-7
CDR3nt: TGTGCCAGCAGTCCAGGGGACTACGAGCAGTACTTC
CDR3aa: CASSPGDYEQYF

abundance: NA
d_gene: NA
len: 16
v_gene: TRBV7-9
j_gene: TRBJ1-2
CDR3nt: TGTGCCAGCAGCGCTACACGGGGGGCAGTTAACTATGGCTACACCTTC
CDR3aa: CASSATRGAVNYGYTF

abundance: NA
d_gene: TRBD1
len: 14
v_gene: TRBV6-5
j_gene: TRBJ2-5
CDR3nt: TGTGCCAGCAGCCCACGGACAGGGGCAGGGACCCAGTACTTC
CDR3aa: CASSPRTGAGTQYF

abundance: NA
d_gene: TRBD2
len: 15
v_gene: TRBV18
j_gene: TRBJ2-1
CDR3nt: TGTGCCAGCTCGCTAGCGGGGGGGCCGGACAATGAGCAGTTCTTC
CDR3aa: CASSLAGGPDNEQFF

abundance: NA
d_gene: NA
len: 17
v_gene: TRBV28
j_gene: TRBJ1-2
CDR3nt: TGTGCCAGCAGTTTAATCGTGGACAGTAGCACGGGCTATGGCTACACCTTC
CDR3aa: CASSLIVDSSTGYGYTF

abundance: few
d_gene: NA
len: 14
v_gene: TRBV6-1
j_gene: TRBJ2-7
CDR3nt: TGTGCCAGCAGTTCAGATGTCTCGGCCTACGAGCAGTACTTC
CDR3aa: CASSSDVSAYEQYF

abundance: NA
d_gene: NA
len: 13
v_gene: TRBV5-6
j_gene: TRBJ1-4
CDR3nt: TGTGCCAGCAGCCGGGGTGCGAATGAAAAACTGTTTTTT
CDR3aa: CASSRGANEKLFF

abundance: NA
d_gene: NA
len: 13
v_gene: TRBV6-1
j_gene: TRBJ2-7
CDR3nt: TGTGCCAGCAGTGTCTCTCTGAAGTCCGAGCAGTACTTC
CDR3aa: CASSVSLKSEQYF

abundance: NA
d_gene: NA
len: 13
v_gene: TRBV28
j_gene: TRBJ1-1
CDR3nt: TGTGCCAGCAGTTTTAGAAGGGACACTGAAGCTTTCTTT
CDR3aa: CASSFRRDTEAFF

abundance: NA
d_gene: NA
len: 13
v_gene: TRBV2
j_gene: TRBJ2-7
CDR3nt: TGTGCCAGCTGTATGGGGGGTTACTACGAGCAGTACTTC
CDR3aa: CASCMGGYYEQYF

abundance: NA
d_gene: NA
len: 13
v_gene: TRBV6-5
j_gene: TRBJ1-1
CDR3nt: TGTGCCAGCAGGGATCCGGGGGGTACTGAAGCTTTCTTT
CDR3aa: CASRDPGGTEAFF

abundance: NA
d_gene: TRBD1
len: 15
v_gene: TRBV6-1
j_gene: TRBJ2-3
CDR3nt: TGTGCCAGCAGTGAAGGGACAGGGGAGACAGATACGCAGTATTTT
CDR3aa: CASSEGTGETDTQYF

abundance: NA
d_gene: NA
len: 13
v_gene: TRBV27
j_gene: TRBJ2-7
CDR3nt: TGTGCCAGCGGTAACTGGCCTGCGGGCGAGCAGTACTTC
CDR3aa: CASGNWPAGEQYF

abundance: NA
d_gene: NA
len: 14
v_gene: TRBV7-2
j_gene: TRBJ2-7
CDR3nt: TGTGCCAGCAGCTTGGGGACGGTCTCCTACGAGCAGTACTTC
CDR3aa: CASSLGTVSYEQYF

abundance: NA
d_gene: TRBD1
len: 13
v_gene: TRBV6-5
j_gene: TRBJ2-7
CDR3nt: TGTGCCAGCAGTTACCAGGGGGTGAACGAGCAGTACTTC
CDR3aa: CASSYQGVNEQYF

abundance: NA
d_gene: NA
len: 15
v_gene: TRBV28
j_gene: TRBJ2-7
CDR3nt: TGTGCCAGCAGTTCTCCGGGGGTTTCGCCCTACGAGCAGTACTTC
CDR3aa: CASSSPGVSPYEQYF

abundance: NA
d_gene: NA
len: 14
v_gene: TRBV7-9
j_gene: TRBJ1-1
CDR3nt: TGTGCCAGCAGCTTGGCGGTCATGAACACTGAAGCTTTCTTT
CDR3aa: CASSLAVMNTEAFF

abundance: NA
d_gene: NA
len: 16
v_gene: TRBV27
j_gene: TRBJ1-2
CDR3nt: TGTGCCAGCGGCTTATATCCCTTGGACCTTAACTATGGCTACACCTTC
CDR3aa: CASGLYPLDLNYGYTF

abundance: NA
d_gene: NA
len: 12
v_gene: TRBV7-9
j_gene: TRBJ2-7
CDR3nt: TGTGCCAGCAGCTTAGAGTCTTCCGAAGAGTACTTC
CDR3aa: CASSLESSEEYF

abundance: NA
d_gene: NA
len: 14
v_gene: TRBV5-4
j_gene: TRBJ1-5
CDR3nt: TGTGCCAGCAGCTTTTCGGGTAGCAATCAGCCCCAGCATTTT
CDR3aa: CASSFSGSNQPQHF

abundance: few
d_gene: NA
len: 16
v_gene: TRBV11-2
j_gene: TRBJ1-4
CDR3nt: TGTGCCAGCAGCTCAACGGACGGAGCAACTAATGAAAAACTGTTTTTT
CDR3aa: CASSSTDGATNEKLFF

abundance: few
d_gene: TRBD1
len: 16
v_gene: TRBV28
j_gene: TRBJ2-7
CDR3nt: TGTGCCAGCAGTTGGTCACTGGGACAGAGCCTCTACGAGCAGTACTTC
CDR3aa: CASSWSLGQSLYEQYF

abundance: NA
d_gene: TRBD2
len: 18
v_gene: TRBV7-8
j_gene: TRBJ2-3
CDR3nt: TGTGCCAGCAGCTTAGGACTAGCGGGAGGGACTAGCACAGATACGCAGTATTTT
CDR3aa: CASSLGLAGGTSTDTQYF

abundance: NA
d_gene: NA
len: 16
v_gene: TRBV5-4
j_gene: TRBJ2-2
CDR3nt: TGTGCCAGCAGCTTGGTAGTGGGGGGCTCCCCCGGGGAGCTGTTTTTT
CDR3aa: CASSLVVGGSPGELFF

abundance: NA
d_gene: NA
len: 14
v_gene: TRBV7-8
j_gene: TRBJ1-3
CDR3nt: TGTGCCAGCAGCCCCGGGCAGTTGGGAAACACCATATATTTT
CDR3aa: CASSPGQLGNTIYF

abundance: NA
d_gene: NA
len: 16
v_gene: TRBV4-3
j_gene: TRBJ2-7
CDR3nt: TGCGCCAGCAGCCAAGATTTTGGCAGCATTCTTTCCGAGCAGTACTTC
CDR3aa: CASSQDFGSILSEQYF

abundance: NA
d_gene: NA
len: 16
v_gene: TRBV19
j_gene: TRBJ2-1
CDR3nt: TGTGCCAGTAGTATAGAAGGGATGAGCTCCTACAATGAGCAGTTCTTC
CDR3aa: CASSIEGMSSYNEQFF

abundance: NA
d_gene: NA
len: 16
v_gene: TRBV6-5
j_gene: TRBJ1-5
CDR3nt: TGTGCCAGCAGTTACTCGATTTCGGACCTCAATCAGCCCCAGCATTTT
CDR3aa: CASSYSISDLNQPQHF

abundance: medium-sized
d_gene: TRBD1
len: 17
v_gene: TRBV9
j_gene: TRBJ2-3
CDR3nt: TGTGCCAGCAGCGCCATACAGGGGCCTCCCTTCACAGATACGCAGTATTTT
CDR3aa: CASSAIQGPPFTDTQYF